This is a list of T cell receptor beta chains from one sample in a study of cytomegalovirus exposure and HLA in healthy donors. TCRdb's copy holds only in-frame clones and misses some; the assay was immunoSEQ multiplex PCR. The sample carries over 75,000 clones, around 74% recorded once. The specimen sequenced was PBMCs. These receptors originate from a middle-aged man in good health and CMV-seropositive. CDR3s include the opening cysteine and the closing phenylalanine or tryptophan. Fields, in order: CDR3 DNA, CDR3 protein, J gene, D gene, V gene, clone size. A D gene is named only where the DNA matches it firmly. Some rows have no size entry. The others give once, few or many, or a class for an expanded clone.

CDR3 DNA: TGCGCCAGCAGCCAGGGGACAGGAGTCGGCACTGAAGCTTTCTTT
CDR3 protein: CASSQGTGVGTEAFF
J gene: TRBJ1-1
D gene: TRBD1
V gene: TRBV4-1
clone size: .

CDR3 DNA: TGTGCCAGCAGCTTAGCTCTTAACTATGGCTACACCTTC
CDR3 protein: CASSLALNYGYTF
J gene: TRBJ1-2
D gene: .
V gene: TRBV11-2
clone size: .

CDR3 DNA: TGTGCCAGCAGCTTAGAGGGGGTGCATCAATCCCTCCACTTT
CDR3 protein: CASSLEGVHQSLHF
J gene: TRBJ1-6
D gene: .
V gene: TRBV7-9
clone size: once

CDR3 DNA: TGTGCCAGCAGTATACAGGGGGCTGGCTACGAGCAGTACTTC
CDR3 protein: CASSIQGAGYEQYF
J gene: TRBJ2-7
D gene: TRBD1
V gene: TRBV11-2
clone size: .

CDR3 DNA: TGCGCCAGCGGGACAGACGTGGCGGAGACCCAGTACTTC
CDR3 protein: CASGTDVAETQYF
J gene: TRBJ2-5
D gene: TRBD1
V gene: TRBV23-1
clone size: .

CDR3 DNA: TGTGCCAGCAGCCAGACTATGGTGGAGACCCAGTACTTC
CDR3 protein: CASSQTMVETQYF
J gene: TRBJ2-5
D gene: .
V gene: TRBV5-6
clone size: .

CDR3 DNA: TGTGCCTGGAGTACCCGGGACAGCTCCTACGAGCAGTACTTC
CDR3 protein: CAWSTRDSSYEQYF
J gene: TRBJ2-7
D gene: TRBD1
V gene: TRBV30
clone size: .

CDR3 DNA: TGTGCCAGCGGCCGGGGTAGCGGGGGGGTGGAGACCCAGTACTTC
CDR3 protein: CASGRGSGGVETQYF
J gene: TRBJ2-5
D gene: TRBD2
V gene: TRBV9
clone size: few

CDR3 DNA: TGCGCCAGCAAACCGGGGACAGCGGAGACCCAGTACTTC
CDR3 protein: CASKPGTAETQYF
J gene: TRBJ2-5
D gene: TRBD1
V gene: TRBV5-1
clone size: .

CDR3 DNA: TGTGCCAGCAGCTCCGCACTCAGGGGAGGCTACACCTTC
CDR3 protein: CASSSALRGGYTF
J gene: TRBJ1-2
D gene: .
V gene: TRBV7-2
clone size: medium-sized

CDR3 DNA: TGTGCCAGCAGCCTAGCCCCCGGCACAGATACGCAGTATTTT
CDR3 protein: CASSLAPGTDTQYF
J gene: TRBJ2-3
D gene: .
V gene: TRBV28
clone size: few

CDR3 DNA: TGTGCCAGCAGCGCGGAGGGACTAGCGGGGGCCCCGAGCACAGATACGCAGTATTTT
CDR3 protein: CASSAEGLAGAPSTDTQYF
J gene: TRBJ2-3
D gene: TRBD2
V gene: TRBV9
clone size: .

CDR3 DNA: TGTGCCAGCAGACAGGGGGCGCGAAATTCACCCCTCCACTTT
CDR3 protein: CASRQGARNSPLHF
J gene: TRBJ1-6
D gene: TRBD1
V gene: TRBV27
clone size: .

CDR3 DNA: TGTGCCAGCAGCTCTCGGAGGGGTACCGGGGAGCTGTTTTTT
CDR3 protein: CASSSRRGTGELFF
J gene: TRBJ2-2
D gene: .
V gene: TRBV7-2
clone size: .

CDR3 DNA: TGCACCAGCAGCCAAGTCTTGAATCGAGCGACCCACTCCTACAATGAGCAGTTCTTC
CDR3 protein: CTSSQVLNRATHSYNEQFF
J gene: TRBJ2-1
D gene: .
V gene: TRBV1
clone size: .

CDR3 DNA: TGTGCCAGTAGCCCTATTCTGGGGACTAGCACAGATACGCAGTATTTT
CDR3 protein: CASSPILGTSTDTQYF
J gene: TRBJ2-3
D gene: .
V gene: TRBV19
clone size: .

CDR3 DNA: TGTGCCAGCAGCTTGGGCGGCGGGGGGGCCGGAGAGACCCAGTACTTC
CDR3 protein: CASSLGGGGAGETQYF
J gene: TRBJ2-5
D gene: TRBD2
V gene: TRBV5-4
clone size: .

CDR3 DNA: TGTGCCAGTATGGTGGACAGGGGCAACTATGGCTACACCTTC
CDR3 protein: CASMVDRGNYGYTF
J gene: TRBJ1-2
D gene: TRBD1
V gene: TRBV28
clone size: .

CDR3 DNA: TGTGCCAGCAGCTCGACAGGGAAAAATTCACCCCTCCACTTT
CDR3 protein: CASSSTGKNSPLHF
J gene: TRBJ1-6
D gene: TRBD1
V gene: TRBV11-3
clone size: .

CDR3 DNA: TGTGCCAGCGGGGTTGGTGGCGGGGGGGCCTCTGAGCAGTTCTTC
CDR3 protein: CASGVGGGGASEQFF
J gene: TRBJ2-1
D gene: TRBD2
V gene: TRBV6-1
clone size: once

CDR3 DNA: TGTGCCAGCAGTTACTTCCGTTCCTACGAGCAGTACTTC
CDR3 protein: CASSYFRSYEQYF
J gene: TRBJ2-7
D gene: .
V gene: TRBV6-5
clone size: .

CDR3 DNA: TGTGCCAGCAGCCCCCCCGGGGGAGTCTATGGCTACACCTTC
CDR3 protein: CASSPPGGVYGYTF
J gene: TRBJ1-2
D gene: .
V gene: TRBV6-5
clone size: .

CDR3 DNA: TGTGCCAGCAGCATGGGACAGGGGGTCGGCTACGAGCAGTACTTC
CDR3 protein: CASSMGQGVGYEQYF
J gene: TRBJ2-7
D gene: TRBD1
V gene: TRBV2
clone size: once

CDR3 DNA: TGCGCCAGCAGCTTTGACAGGGCGAGCTATGGCTACACCTTC
CDR3 protein: CASSFDRASYGYTF
J gene: TRBJ1-2
D gene: TRBD1
V gene: TRBV5-1
clone size: .

CDR3 DNA: TGTGCCAGCAGTTACCCTGGGACAGGGCTGAACACTGAAGCTTTCTTT
CDR3 protein: CASSYPGTGLNTEAFF
J gene: TRBJ1-1
D gene: TRBD1
V gene: TRBV6-6
clone size: .

CDR3 DNA: TGTGCCAGTAGGTCCGGGACAGGGACCTCCCTGAGTGGCTACACCTTC
CDR3 protein: CASRSGTGTSLSGYTF
J gene: TRBJ1-2
D gene: TRBD1
V gene: TRBV19
clone size: .

CDR3 DNA: TGCGCCAGCACCCCGACTAGCGCCTCCTACGAGCAGTACTTC
CDR3 protein: CASTPTSASYEQYF
J gene: TRBJ2-7
D gene: TRBD2
V gene: TRBV10-2
clone size: .

CDR3 DNA: TGTGCCAGCAGTGGGAGTGGTGAGCAGTTCTTC
CDR3 protein: CASSGSGEQFF
J gene: TRBJ2-1
D gene: .
V gene: TRBV2
clone size: few

CDR3 DNA: TGTGCCAGCAGCCCTAATTCGGTTGTGAATGAGCAGTTCTTC
CDR3 protein: CASSPNSVVNEQFF
J gene: TRBJ2-1
D gene: .
V gene: TRBV7-9
clone size: .

CDR3 DNA: TGTGCCAGCAGGAGACAGGGGAGTAATGAAAAACTGTTTTTT
CDR3 protein: CASRRQGSNEKLFF
J gene: TRBJ1-4
D gene: TRBD1
V gene: TRBV6-5
clone size: .

CDR3 DNA: TGTGCCAGCAGTGGGACAGGGGAAAGGATCCTAACCCTCCACTTT
CDR3 protein: CASSGTGERILTLHF
J gene: TRBJ1-6
D gene: TRBD1
V gene: TRBV25-1
clone size: .

CDR3 DNA: TGTGCCAGCAGCTCCGGCCGGACTAGTCAGGGCGAGCAGTACTTC
CDR3 protein: CASSSGRTSQGEQYF
J gene: TRBJ2-7
D gene: TRBD2
V gene: TRBV13
clone size: few

CDR3 DNA: TGTGCCAGCAGCTTAGATCGCGGGGTGAACTATGGCTACACCTTC
CDR3 protein: CASSLDRGVNYGYTF
J gene: TRBJ1-2
D gene: .
V gene: TRBV7-8
clone size: .

CDR3 DNA: TGTGCCAGCAGCGGGTTAGCGGGCTACTACGAGCAGTACTTC
CDR3 protein: CASSGLAGYYEQYF
J gene: TRBJ2-7
D gene: TRBD2
V gene: TRBV11-2
clone size: .

CDR3 DNA: TGTGCCAGCAGCTTTACAGGGGGCTCCGGGGAGCTGTTTTTT
CDR3 protein: CASSFTGGSGELFF
J gene: TRBJ2-2
D gene: TRBD1
V gene: TRBV7-2
clone size: .

CDR3 DNA: TGTGCCATCAAGGGGACTAGCGGTTCGAATATGGCTTTCTTC
CDR3 protein: CAIKGTSGSNMAFF
J gene: TRBJ2-7
D gene: TRBD2
V gene: TRBV10-3
clone size: .

CDR3 DNA: TGCGCCAGCAGTGACCCCCTTAGGACTAGCGGACTGTACAATGAGCAGTTCTTC
CDR3 protein: CASSDPLRTSGLYNEQFF
J gene: TRBJ2-1
D gene: TRBD2
V gene: TRBV10-2
clone size: few

CDR3 DNA: TGTGCCAGCAGCTTCGACAGGAACTATGGCTACACCTTC
CDR3 protein: CASSFDRNYGYTF
J gene: TRBJ1-2
D gene: .
V gene: TRBV5-4
clone size: .

CDR3 DNA: TGTGCCAGCTCACGCGACAGAGAAGAAGCTTTCTTT
CDR3 protein: CASSRDREEAFF
J gene: TRBJ1-1
D gene: .
V gene: TRBV18
clone size: .

CDR3 DNA: TGTGCCAGCAGCCCTACCGTTGGGGCTTATACGCAGTATTTT
CDR3 protein: CASSPTVGAYTQYF
J gene: TRBJ2-3
D gene: .
V gene: TRBV7-2
clone size: few

CDR3 DNA: TGTGCCAGCAGTGATTGGGGCTCCCCATGGAACACCGGGGAGCTGTTTTTT
CDR3 protein: CASSDWGSPWNTGELFF
J gene: TRBJ2-2
D gene: .
V gene: TRBV2
clone size: .

CDR3 DNA: TGTGCCACCAGCAGAAGACAGGGGCCCTACGAGCAGTACTTC
CDR3 protein: CATSRRQGPYEQYF
J gene: TRBJ2-7
D gene: TRBD1
V gene: TRBV15
clone size: .

CDR3 DNA: TGTGCCAGCAGCTTGGCCGGAGGGTCAAGAGGCTACACCTTC
CDR3 protein: CASSLAGGSRGYTF
J gene: TRBJ1-2
D gene: .
V gene: TRBV5-4
clone size: .

CDR3 DNA: TGTGCCAGCAGCTTCGGGGGGTACACAGATACGCAGTATTTT
CDR3 protein: CASSFGGYTDTQYF
J gene: TRBJ2-3
D gene: TRBD2
V gene: TRBV5-6
clone size: .

CDR3 DNA: TGTGCCAGCAGCAAAGTTCCAGGAGGGAACTACGAGCAGTACTTC
CDR3 protein: CASSKVPGGNYEQYF
J gene: TRBJ2-7
D gene: .
V gene: TRBV21-1
clone size: few

CDR3 DNA: TGTGCCAGCAGTCCGGGGACAGCCTCCTACAATGAGCAGTTCTTC
CDR3 protein: CASSPGTASYNEQFF
J gene: TRBJ2-1
D gene: TRBD1
V gene: TRBV28
clone size: medium-sized

CDR3 DNA: TGTGCCAGCACAGGACAGGGTAGCAATCAGCCCCAGCATTTT
CDR3 protein: CASTGQGSNQPQHF
J gene: TRBJ1-5
D gene: TRBD1
V gene: TRBV28
clone size: few

CDR3 DNA: TGCGCCAGCAGCTTGTCTAGCGGGAACAACGAGCAGTACTTC
CDR3 protein: CASSLSSGNNEQYF
J gene: TRBJ2-7
D gene: TRBD2
V gene: TRBV5-1
clone size: .

CDR3 DNA: TGTGCCAGCAAGCGGGAAAGTGGGGAAAAACTGTTTTTT
CDR3 protein: CASKRESGEKLFF
J gene: TRBJ1-4
D gene: .
V gene: TRBV2
clone size: once

CDR3 DNA: TGTGCCACCAGCAGAGACCGGGGGGGCAAAAACATTCAGTACTTC
CDR3 protein: CATSRDRGGKNIQYF
J gene: TRBJ2-4
D gene: TRBD2
V gene: TRBV15
clone size: .

CDR3 DNA: TGTGCCAGCAGCTTATATGCTGACTACAATCAGCCCCAGCATTTT
CDR3 protein: CASSLYADYNQPQHF
J gene: TRBJ1-5
D gene: .
V gene: TRBV7-2
clone size: .